This entry is about one T cell receptor (beta chain). The antigen remains undetermined. At survey level, the immunoSEQ assay was run in its v3.0 version. Using immunoSEQ multiplex PCR, the repertoire was profiled, and TCRdb retains in-frame clones only, with some absent. This table holds 25,000 to 35,000 clones, about 90% found once. Everyone in the study who had HIV was treated in the United States. The source of the sample is a study of long-term antiretroviral therapy in people with HIV. General study findings and limits: Clonotypes expanded prior to ART showed repertoire dominance at all sampled time points.

The receptor was isolated from a young woman with HIV. The sample in question was unsorted PBMCs, obtained 1.8 years after starting antiretroviral therapy.

The CDR3 loop reads CASSYSGPGGDTQYF. Written as DNA, the CDR3 is TGTGCCAGCAGTTACTCTGGCCCGGGAGGAGATACGCAGTATTTT. The genes are TRBV6-5 and TRBJ2-3; 7 nucleotides match TRBD2. Trimming cost V 0 bases and J 5 bases; bases outside gene matches: 5. The germline V gene encodes CDR1 MNHEY and CDR2 SVGAGI. The CDR3 totals 15 residues.